These 31 T cell receptor beta chains came from one sample sequenced in a study of shared clonotypes between healthy human individuals (dated by TCRdb to 2019 to 2021). Libraries were constructed by the immunoSEQ multiplex PCR assay. TCRdb took over this immuneACCESS table, retaining in-frame rearrangements with V and J assigned. Such tables are incomplete; in checked studies, under half of the missing clones stem from an unresolved V gene, and the remainder is unexplained. This sample is represented by over a million clones; approximately 98.5% of them were singletons. The top ten clonotypes cover approximately 0.38% of the sample. The sample was naive CD4+ T cells sorted from blood. The cell subset or site tag for this specimen amounts to: CD45RA+ positively selected. These receptors were obtained from a man aged 30 to 39 in good health.

The chain employs TRBV27 and TRBJ1-5; D unclear. V was shortened by 7 bases and J by 6 bases, with 19 bases between the two germline ends. This CDR3 is 15 amino acids long. CDR1 is MNHEY and CDR2 is SMNVEV in the germline V gene (reference sequence). As DNA, the CDR3 is TGTGCCAGCACCCCGGGCAGATATGTCGGTCAGCCCCAGCATTTT. Protein product: CASTPGRYVGQPQHF.

The chain combines TRBV6-4 with TRBJ2-1, with D possibly matching TRBD2 (6 bases). V lost 6 bases to trimming and J lost 6 bases, with 12 bases between them. Germline V CDR1 and CDR2: MRHNA, SNTAGT. This CDR3 contains 13 residues. The CDR3 is CASRGGNSNEQFF. CDR3 nucleotide sequence: TGTGCCAGCAGGGGCGGGAATAGCAATGAGCAGTTCTTC.

V and J are TRBV7-8 and TRBJ1-1, with TRBD1 matching 8 bases. The CDR3 contains 14 residues. The V gene end was trimmed by 3 bases and the J gene end by 4 bases; junction bases not matched to a gene: 4. Germline V gene data show CDR1 as SGHVS and CDR2 as FQNEAQ. The CDR3 DNA reads as TGTGCCAGCAGCTTGCTTGACAGGGGCACTGAAGCTTTCTTT. It codes for CASSLLDRGTEAFF.

The V call is TRBV6-1, the J call TRBJ2-7, with TRBD2 matching over 7 bases. CDR1 and CDR2 (germline): MNHNS, SASEGT. There are 16 residues in the CDR3. V lost 4 bases, J lost 0 bases, and 9 bases stayed unmatched. DNA of the CDR3: TGTGCCAGCAGTGTGGTTCAGGGCGGGAGCTCCTACGAGCAGTACTTC. Translating gives CASSVVQGGSSYEQYF.

V gene TRBV5-1 combines with J gene TRBJ1-1; unclear D gene. Per the germline V gene, CDR1 is SGHRS and CDR2 is YFSETQ. Trimming left V 5 bases short and J 7 bases short, with 27 bases between. The CDR3 runs to 17 residues. In nucleotides, the CDR3 is TGCGCCAGCAGTCCTTTCGGGGATTCCATTCGGCTGGGTGAAGCTTTCTTT. It yields the protein CASSPFGDSIRLGEAFF.

This clone was recorded once. The chain joins TRBV5-5 to TRBJ1-5; D remains ambiguous. The CDR3 runs 14 residues. Germline V gives CDR1 SGHKS, CDR2 YYEKEE (reference sequence). V lost 0 bases, J lost 5 bases, and 9 bases lay in between. The CDR3 region is CASSLVRGDQPQHF. The DNA of the CDR3 is TGTGCCAGCAGCTTGGTCCGGGGTGATCAGCCCCAGCATTTT.

The CDR3 here is CASSVGTSGEGSGANVLTF. In DNA form, the CDR3 reads TGTGCCAGCAGCGTGGGGACTAGCGGGGAGGGATCTGGGGCCAACGTCCTGACTTTC. The J gene is TRBJ2-6, the V gene TRBV9, with TRBD2 identical over 13 bases. Losses at the gene ends were 2 bases for V and 1 base for J; bases not matched to a gene: 6. CDR1 SGDLS and CDR2 YYNGEE come from the germline V gene. There are 19 residues in the CDR3.

This clone has just one count. The chain joins TRBV2 to TRBJ2-7; D possibly corresponds to TRBD1 (6 bases). V lost 10 bases and J lost 9, with 19 bases in between. This CDR3 spans 12 amino acids. CDR1 SNHLY and CDR2 FYNNEI come from the germline V gene. CDR3: CATRTELRGQYF. The CDR3 DNA is TGTGCCACCAGGACAGAGCTACGCGGGCAGTACTTC.

The rearrangement links TRBV6-8 to TRBJ1-1; D unresolved. V was clipped by 2 bases and J by 3 bases, with 10 bases between them. Germline CDR1 and CDR2: MNHGY and SAAAGT. This CDR3 contains 14 residues. CDR3 sequence reads: CASSYPRGDTEAFF. For the CDR3, the DNA is TGTGCCAGCAGTTACCCTCGGGGAGACACTGAAGCTTTCTTT.

The chain recombines TRBV7-2 with TRBJ2-5, with D uncertain. The CDR3 runs 13 residues. CDR1 and CDR2 from the germline V gene are SGHTA and FQGNSA. Trimming took off 2 bases at V and 5 bases at J, with 9 bases between the two ends. This chain's CDR3 is CASSLIMYETQYF. The CDR3 nucleotides are TGTGCCAGCAGCTTAATAATGTATGAGACCCAGTACTTC.

V gene TRBV7-6 combines with J gene TRBJ2-2, with no clear D. V was trimmed by 2 bases and J by 0 bases, leaving 7 bases between them. CDR3 size: 15 residues. Germline CDR1 reads SGHVS; CDR2 reads FNYEAQ. The CDR3 loop is CASSLRTPNTGELFF. CDR3 in DNA: TGTGCCAGCAGCTTACGAACGCCGAACACCGGGGAGCTGTTTTTT.

The genes are TRBV28 and TRBJ2-7, with unresolved D. This CDR3 comprises 11 residues. Trimming stripped 0 bases from V and 6 bases from J, with 3 bases between. Germline V gene sequence: CDR1 MDHEN, CDR2 SYDVKM. CDR3 bases: TGTGCCAGCAGTTTATGGCTCGAGCAGTACTTC. It codes for CASSLWLEQYF.

The CDR3 reads CASSPIRGPNQPQHF. In nucleotides, the CDR3 is TGTGCCAGCAGTCCTATTAGGGGGCCCAATCAGCCCCAGCATTTT. The chain employs TRBV6-5 and TRBJ1-5; 7 bases align to TRBD1. The J segment lost 3 bases and the V segment lost 5 bases, leaving 7 bases of the junction unmatched. The CDR3 extends over 15 amino acids. From germline, CDR1 is MNHEY and CDR2 SVGAGI.

The genes are TRBV11-2 and TRBJ1-2; TRBD1 aligns across 9 bases. The CDR3 contains 17 residues. Germline CDR1 SGHAT, CDR2 FQNNGV. Trimming cost V 5 bases and J 4 bases; bases outside gene matches: 14. This CDR3 reads CASSPRWTGAYGYGYTF. DNA of the CDR3: TGTGCCAGCAGCCCCCGGTGGACAGGGGCGTATGGCTATGGCTACACCTTC.

V and J are TRBV28 and TRBJ2-1; D remains ambiguous. Per germline, CDR1 MDHEN and CDR2 SYDVKM. Trimming left V 3 bases short and J 9 bases short, with 9 bases between. This CDR3 has 12 amino acids. The CDR3 loop reads CASSLTVGEQFF. The CDR3 DNA reads as TGTGCCAGCAGTTTGACGGTTGGTGAGCAGTTCTTC.

This chain connects TRBV7-8 to TRBJ2-3, with D tentatively TRBD2 (5 bases). Germline lookup yields CDR1 SGHVS and CDR2 FQNEAQ. The CDR3 totals 13 residues. Trimming shortened V by 3 bases and J by 14 bases, and 18 bases separated the two germline ends. Here the CDR3 DNA reads TGTGCCAGCAGCTTGACGATAGCGAAGTTGCGGTATTTT. It yields the protein CASSLTIAKLRYF.

This chain joins TRBV10-3 and TRBJ1-5; no firm D call. V lost 2 bases, J lost 8 bases, and 22 bases lay in between. There are 17 residues in the CDR3. Germline CDR1 is ENHRY and CDR2 is SYGVKD. The CDR3 sequence: CAISETSLGIFGEPQHF. CDR3 DNA: TGTGCCATCAGTGAGACGTCACTAGGTATTTTTGGTGAGCCCCAGCATTTT.

Worth noting for this clone: The sample has other DNA sequences that encode this CDR3 too. V gene TRBV6-1 combines with J gene TRBJ1-5; no reliable D call. With 1 base removed from V and 5 bases from J, the gap between germline ends came to 9 bases. The CDR3 runs 14 residues. CDR1 and CDR2 from the germline V gene are MNHNS and SASEGT. In nucleotides, the CDR3 is TGTGCCAGCAGTGAAGGGGCTGGGGATCAGCCCCAGCATTTT. Protein sequence: CASSEGAGDQPQHF.

CDR3 amino acids: CASSLKGGTGGRNEQFF. Written as DNA, the CDR3 is TGTGCCAGCAGCTTAAAAGGGGGAACAGGGGGTAGGAATGAGCAGTTCTTC. This chain joins TRBV7-3 and TRBJ2-1, with TRBD1 identical over 8 bases. V was clipped by 1 base and J by 7 bases; unmatched bases: 12. CDR3 length equals 17 residues. In germline, CDR1 is SGHTA, CDR2 FQGTGA.

The chain joins TRBV28 to TRBJ1-5, with TRBD1 identical over 9 bases. The CDR3 has 17 amino acids. Germline loops: CDR1 MDHEN, CDR2 SYDVKM. The junction had 12 bases not matched to a gene; V was cut back by 6 bases and J by 3 bases. CDR3 DNA: TGTGCCAGCAGCACTGGACAGGGGTTGGGACACAATCAGCCCCAGCATTTT. Amino acid sequence: CASSTGQGLGHNQPQHF.

The chain uses TRBV20-1 and TRBJ2-7, with D possibly being TRBD1 (6 bases). This CDR3 is 11 amino acids long. Germline V gene sequence: CDR1 DFQATT, CDR2 SNEGSKA (reference sequence). V was clipped by 5 bases and J by 6 bases, with 11 bases between them. CDR3 region: CSAQGQREQYF. The CDR3 coding sequence is TGCAGTGCTCAGGGACAACGCGAGCAGTACTTC.

The V call is TRBV11-2, the J call TRBJ2-7; tentatively, D is TRBD2 (6 bases). Trimming pared 5 bases from V and 4 bases from J, leaving 18 bases between. Germline assignment: CDR1 SGHAT and CDR2 FQNNGV. The CDR3 is made up of 15 amino acids. CDR3 sequence: CASSPHSGTLYEQYF. The CDR3 DNA follows: TGTGCCAGCAGCCCCCATAGCGGCACTTTATACGAGCAGTACTTC. The entire variable domain, with the rest obtained from reference TRBV11-2 and TRBJ2-7, is as follows: EAGVAQSPRYKIIEKRQSVAFWCNPISGHATLYWYQQILGQGPKLLIQFQNNGVVDDSQLPKDRFSAERLKGVDSTLKIQPAKLEDSAVYLCASSPHSGTLYEQYFGPGTRLTVT.

V is TRBV12-5 and J is TRBJ2-3, with D possibly called TRBD1 or TRBD2 (5 bases each). In germline, CDR1 is LGHNT, CDR2 FRNRAP. CDR3 length equals 14 residues. V was pared by 4 bases and J by 5 bases, with 13 bases between. The chain's CDR3 is CASGSGLAGDTQYF. The CDR3 DNA follows: TGTGCTAGTGGTTCGGGGCTAGCTGGAGATACGCAGTATTTT.

V gene TRBV9 combines with J gene TRBJ2-1; no definite D call. V was clipped by 0 bases and J by 6 bases, with 10 bases between them. Germline V lookup: CDR1 SGDLS, CDR2 YYNGEE. This CDR3 contains 14 residues. CDR3 sequence reads: CASSVGALTNEQFF. CDR3 sequence (DNA): TGTGCCAGCAGCGTAGGGGCACTAACCAATGAGCAGTTCTTC.

The chain is built from TRBV11-2 and TRBJ2-2; 7 nucleotides match TRBD2. The CDR3 sequence is 16 residues long. The V and J ends lost 4 bases and 6 bases, in that order; junction bases with no gene match: 11. In germline, CDR1 is SGHAT, CDR2 FQNNGV. The CDR3 sequence is CASSSTRPRGAGELFF. The CDR3 DNA is TGTGCCAGCAGCTCCACTCGCCCACGGGGGGCCGGGGAGCTGTTTTTT.

This chain joins TRBV4-3 and TRBJ2-7; the match to TRBD1 covers 9 bases. Looked up from germline, CDR1 is LGHNA and CDR2 is YSLEER. CDR3 length equals 16 residues. V shed 6 bases and J 3 bases; nucleotides not matched to a gene: 12. CDR3 amino acids: CASREQGQGTFYEQYF. CDR3 DNA sequence: TGCGCCAGCAGAGAACAGGGACAGGGCACTTTCTACGAGCAGTACTTC.

The J gene is TRBJ2-1, the V gene TRBV29-1; the D is unclear. Germline V gene data show CDR1 as SQVTM and CDR2 as ANQGSEA. The CDR3 runs 12 residues. The V end was cut by 4 bases, the J end by 10 bases, with 14 bases between. The CDR3 is CSVARQTAEQFF. The CDR3 DNA is TGCAGCGTTGCCCGACAAACAGCCGAGCAGTTCTTC.

V gene TRBV5-1 combines with J gene TRBJ2-3; no firm D call. This CDR3 has 14 residues. V was trimmed by 4 bases and J by 0 bases, leaving 9 bases between them. Germline CDR1 SGHRS, CDR2 YFSETQ. CDR3 protein: CASSPPSSTDTQYF. CDR3 nucleotides: TGCGCCAGCAGCCCGCCATCTAGCACAGATACGCAGTATTTT.

The chain recombines TRBV9 with TRBJ1-2, with 8 bases lining up with TRBD1. Germline lookup yields CDR1 SGDLS and CDR2 YYNGEE. The ends lost 0 bases at V and 8 bases at J; junction bases unmatched: 9. The CDR3 is 15 amino acids. The CDR3 reads CASSVEIPGGHGYTF. For the CDR3, the DNA is TGTGCCAGCAGCGTAGAAATCCCAGGGGGCCACGGCTACACCTTC.

On this clone: In this CDR3 the conserved last residue, phenylalanine or tryptophan, is missing, so a read error is likely. Because the CDR3's place on the DNA is in doubt, the DNA is left out and the CDR3 is given as listed by TCRdb. The V call is TRBV18, the J call TRBJ2-7; the table's D gene call, TRBD1, was not cross checked with the DNA. CDR1 and CDR2 from the germline V gene are KGHSH and LQKENI. The CDR3 totals 13 residues, both ends included. The CDR3 here is CASSQTTGTGTSL.

J is TRBJ1-3 and V is TRBV7-2; unclear D gene. Germline lookup yields CDR1 SGHTA and CDR2 FQGNSA. There are 15 residues in the CDR3. The V end was cut by 5 bases, the J end by 0 bases, with 11 bases between. The chain's CDR3 is CASSPTTFSGNTIYF. CDR3 nucleotide sequence: TGTGCCAGCAGCCCTACCACTTTCTCTGGAAACACCATATATTTT.